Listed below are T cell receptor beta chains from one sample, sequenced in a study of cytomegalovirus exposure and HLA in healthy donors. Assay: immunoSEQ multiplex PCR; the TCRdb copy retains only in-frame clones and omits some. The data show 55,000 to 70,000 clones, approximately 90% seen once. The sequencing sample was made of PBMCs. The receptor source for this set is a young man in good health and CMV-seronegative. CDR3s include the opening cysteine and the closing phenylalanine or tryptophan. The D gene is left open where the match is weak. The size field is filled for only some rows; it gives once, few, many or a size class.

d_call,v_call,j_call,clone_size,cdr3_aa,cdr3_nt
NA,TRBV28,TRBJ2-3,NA,CASSLHGIFTDTQYF,TGTGCCAGCAGTTTACACGGGATCTTCACAGATACGCAGTATTTT
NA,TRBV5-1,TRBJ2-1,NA,CASSPSSYNEQFF,TGCGCCAGCAGCCCGAGCTCCTACAATGAGCAGTTCTTC
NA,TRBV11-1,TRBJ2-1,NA,CASSLGRYNEQFF,TGTGCCAGCAGCTTAGGTCGGTACAATGAGCAGTTCTTC
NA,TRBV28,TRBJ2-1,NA,CASREAGSDNEQFF,TGTGCCAGCAGGGAAGCGGGTTCAGACAATGAGCAGTTCTTC
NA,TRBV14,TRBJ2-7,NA,CASSQGGGGASTYEQYF,TGTGCCAGCAGCCAAGGTGGTGGGGGGGCGTCCACCTACGAGCAGTACTTC
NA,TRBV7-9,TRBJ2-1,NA,CASSDSGRHEQFF,TGTGCCAGCAGCGACTCAGGGAGGCACGAGCAGTTCTTC
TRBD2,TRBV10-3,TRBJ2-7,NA,CAISGGTSGREYEQYF,TGTGCCATCTCCGGGGGAACTAGCGGGAGGGAATACGAGCAGTACTTC
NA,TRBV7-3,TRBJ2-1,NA,CASSPNRAGVYNEQFF,TGTGCCAGCAGCCCAAACAGGGCCGGGGTTTACAATGAGCAGTTCTTC
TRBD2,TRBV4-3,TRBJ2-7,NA,CASSQDTSGPYEQYF,TGCGCCAGCAGCCAAGATACTAGCGGCCCCTACGAGCAGTACTTC
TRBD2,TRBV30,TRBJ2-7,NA,CAWSVLLAGGTYEQYF,TGTGCCTGGAGTGTACTGCTAGCGGGAGGGACCTACGAGCAGTACTTC
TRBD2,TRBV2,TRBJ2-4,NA,CASRRLAGGPENIQYF,TGTGCCAGCAGAAGATTAGCGGGAGGGCCGGAAAACATTCAGTACTTC
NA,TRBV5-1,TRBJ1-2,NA,CASRLGVIHDRPLGYTF,TGCGCCAGCAGACTTGGCGTTATCCACGACAGGCCGCTCGGCTACACCTTC
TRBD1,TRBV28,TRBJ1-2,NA,CASSSPGQSGYTF,TGTGCCAGCAGTTCCCCGGGACAGAGTGGCTACACCTTC
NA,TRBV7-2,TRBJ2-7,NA,CASSPRVSSYEQYF,TGTGCCAGCAGCCCCCGGGTTAGCTCCTACGAGCAGTACTTC
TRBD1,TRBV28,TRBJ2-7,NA,CASTGGDRASYEQYF,TGTGCCAGCACCGGCGGGGACAGGGCCTCCTACGAGCAGTACTTC
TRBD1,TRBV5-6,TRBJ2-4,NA,CASRWYGTGVKNIQYF,TGTGCCAGCAGATGGTATGGGACAGGGGTTAAAAACATTCAGTACTTC
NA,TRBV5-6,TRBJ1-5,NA,CASSFGPGPNQPQHF,NA
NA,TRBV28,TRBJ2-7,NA,CASNTIQGGSYEQYF,TGTGCCAGCAACACCATACAGGGTGGGTCCTACGAGCAGTACTTC
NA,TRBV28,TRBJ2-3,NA,CASSLDPRFQGKGTDTQYF,TGTGCCAGCAGTTTGGACCCTCGTTTCCAGGGTAAAGGCACAGATACGCAGTATTTT
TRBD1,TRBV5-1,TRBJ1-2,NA,CASSLGDRPWGTF,TGCGCCAGCAGCTTGGGGGACAGACCCTGGGGCACCTTC
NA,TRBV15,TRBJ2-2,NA,CATRTGGNTGELFF,TGTGCCACCAGAACCGGGGGGAACACCGGGGAGCTGTTTTTT
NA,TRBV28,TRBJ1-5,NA,CASSPGGEQPQHF,TGTGCCAGCAGCCCGGGGGGCGAGCAGCCCCAGCATTTT
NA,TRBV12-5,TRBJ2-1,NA,CASGFGSSWTLPYNEQFF,TGTGCTAGTGGGTTTGGTAGCTCGTGGACTCTCCCCTACAATGAGCAGTTCTTC
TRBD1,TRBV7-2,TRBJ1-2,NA,CASSSRDRVIYGYTF,TGTGCCAGCAGCTCCCGGGACAGGGTGATCTATGGCTACACCTTC
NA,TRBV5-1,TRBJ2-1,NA,CASKVLAGNEQFF,TGCGCCAGCAAGGTGTTGGCGGGCAATGAGCAGTTCTTC
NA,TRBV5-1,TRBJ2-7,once,CASNPGGVGEQYF,TGCGCCAGCAACCCGGGTGGTGTGGGCGAGCAGTACTTC
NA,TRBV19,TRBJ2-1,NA,CASSISREQFF,TGTGCCAGTAGTATTTCGCGAGAGCAGTTCTTC
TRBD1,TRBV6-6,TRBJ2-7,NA,CASSYSEKGQGPW,TGTGCCAGCAGTTATTCGGAAAAAGGACAGGGCCCTTGG
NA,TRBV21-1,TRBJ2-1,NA,CASSTHNQGKVYNEQFF,TGTGCCAGCAGCACCCACAACCAGGGGAAGGTTTACAATGAGCAGTTCTTC